The present entry profiles one T cell receptor beta chain with its context. Antigen: not known. This specimen belongs to a study of T cell responses to AZD1222 COVID-19 vaccine. Some clones are missing from TCRdb's copy, which holds only in-frame ones; the method was immunoSEQ multiplex PCR. The top ten hold about 3% of the sample, which has more than 140,000 clones, around 90% seen once. V was pared by 5 bases and J by 0 bases, with 7 bases between. The germline gives CDR1 LNHDA, CDR2 SQIVND (reference sequence). This CDR3 is 13 amino acids long. Study-level points and caveats: Seropositivity was recorded at baseline in only 6 or 7 AZD1222 recipients. Variant regions that are unmutated are reportedly the target of nearly half of spike-specific TCRs. Spike-specific TCR breadth rose after two AZD1222 doses, and depth rose as well. Among vaccine-associated CD4 TCRs, coverage spanned spike, with dominance at 160-218 and 743-854.

The TCR was taken from an adult in good health. The rearrangement uses TRBV19 and TRBJ1-1; D not resolved. The material sequenced was peripheral blood, taken on day 0 of AZD1222 vaccination. The DNA of the CDR3 is TGTGCCAGTAGTGGACCTATGAACACTGAAGCTTTCTTT. Translated, it gives CASSGPMNTEAFF. Complete variable domain (other parts from reference TRBV19 and TRBJ1-1): DGGITQSPKYLFRKEGQNVTLSCEQNLNHDAMYWYRQDPGQGLRLIYYSQIVNDFQKGDIAEGYSVSREKKESFPLTVTSAQKNPTAFYLCASSGPMNTEAFFGQGTRLTVV.